Sequencing of this TCR beta chain was carried out in a study of CD8 T cells in ankylosing spondylitis (TCRdb year 2017). Background on the whole study: To find TCR variants linked to disease, the study profiled T cell receptor beta repertoires in ankylosing spondylitis patients and healthy donors. In total, the full study cohort was made up of approximately 99 healthy donors and approximately 27 ankylosing spondylitis patients. Peripheral blood was sampled, and synovial fluid was additionally collected from ankylosing spondylitis patients. General findings and caveats noted by the study authors: Some TCR beta motif variants had previously been reported in synovial fluid and blood of reactive arthritis patients, which suggested common disease-initiation mechanisms. The disease-linked clones were reported to be significantly enriched in matched synovial fluid samples from ankylosing spondylitis patients. A CD8+ phenotype was shown by the disease-linked clones, which were found at relatively low frequencies in peripheral blood. A TCR beta motif made up of several highly homologous amino acid variants appeared to be characteristic of blood from ankylosing spondylitis patients.

This sample was sequenced with an Illumina HiSeq 2500. Quantitative 5'-RACE with molecular barcodes was the method used to prepare the TCR beta libraries. Concerning the study's data processing: To identify disease-linked TCR variants, a new computational method was used, one built on a probabilistic model of VDJ rearrangement. Using fastp trimming at Q25 and MiXCR clonotype assembly, TCRdb reanalyzed the public sequencing data and kept in-frame beta chains. CDR3 protein duplicates are merged, each entry listing the most common genes and DNA. TCRdb assigned the V and J calls; the authors' analysis was not used. The sample includes about 800,000 distinct CDR3 sequences, with 12% observed a single time. The top ten clones comprise 0.51% of the sample. The V end gives up 0 bases and the J end 0 bases, leaving 9 bases in the junction not matched to a gene. The CDR3 has 18 amino acids, counting the end cysteine and phenylalanine. The read is trimmed to its CDR3 DNA, 54 bases read in frame from base 1. In the germline V gene, CDR1 corresponds to SGHTA and CDR2 to FQGNSA.

Notes on this clonotype: This clone's antigen is unknown. No much larger clonotype is one base removed from it; base qualities were not supplied.

The chain couples TRBV7-2 to TRBJ2-5; TRBD2 fits 8 bases in the junction. The sequenced sample consisted of blood, either unsorted or a sorted T cell fraction (not recorded which). The sequence came from a male donor with ankylosing spondylitis. The bases read TGTGCCAGCAGCTTAGCGGCGATGTGGCGGGAGGACCAAGAGACCCAGTACTTC. This translates into CASSLAAMWREDQETQYF.